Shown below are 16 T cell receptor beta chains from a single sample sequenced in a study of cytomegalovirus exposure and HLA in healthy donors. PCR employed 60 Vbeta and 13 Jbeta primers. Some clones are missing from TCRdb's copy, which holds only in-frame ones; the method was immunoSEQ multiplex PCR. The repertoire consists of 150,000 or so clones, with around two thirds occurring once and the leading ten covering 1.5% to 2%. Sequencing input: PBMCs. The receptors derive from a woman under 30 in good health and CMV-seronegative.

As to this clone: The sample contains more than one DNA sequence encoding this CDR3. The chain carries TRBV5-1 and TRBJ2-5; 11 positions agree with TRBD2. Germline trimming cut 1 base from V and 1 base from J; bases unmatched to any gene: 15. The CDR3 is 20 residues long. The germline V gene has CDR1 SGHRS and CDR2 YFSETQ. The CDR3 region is CASSLWASGRLDPFQETQYF. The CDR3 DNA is TGCGCCAGCAGCTTGTGGGCTAGCGGGAGGCTTGACCCCTTCCAAGAGACCCAGTACTTC.

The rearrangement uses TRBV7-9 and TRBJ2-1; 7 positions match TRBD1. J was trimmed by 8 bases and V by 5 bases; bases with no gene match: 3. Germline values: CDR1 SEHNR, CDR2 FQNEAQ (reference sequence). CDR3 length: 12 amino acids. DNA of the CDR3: TGTGCCAGCAGCCCGGGACAGTATGAGCAGTTCTTC. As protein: CASSPGQYEQFF.

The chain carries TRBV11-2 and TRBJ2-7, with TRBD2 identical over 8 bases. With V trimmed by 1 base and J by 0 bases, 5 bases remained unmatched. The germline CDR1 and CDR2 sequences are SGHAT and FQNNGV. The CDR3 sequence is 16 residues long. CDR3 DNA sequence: TGTGCCAGCAGCTTAGGAACTAGCGGCCTCTCCTACGAGCAGTACGTC. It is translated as CASSLGTSGLSYEQYV.

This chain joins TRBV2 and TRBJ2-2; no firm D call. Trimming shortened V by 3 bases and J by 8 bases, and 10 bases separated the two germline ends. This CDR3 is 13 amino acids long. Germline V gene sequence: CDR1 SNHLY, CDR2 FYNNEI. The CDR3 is CASSETLMGELFF. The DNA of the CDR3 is TGTGCCAGCAGTGAGACTCTGATGGGGGAGCTGTTTTTT.

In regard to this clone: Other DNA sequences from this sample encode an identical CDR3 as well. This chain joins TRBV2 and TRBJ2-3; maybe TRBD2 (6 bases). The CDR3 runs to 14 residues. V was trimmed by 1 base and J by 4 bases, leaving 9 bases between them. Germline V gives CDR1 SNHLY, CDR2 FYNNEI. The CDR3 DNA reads TGTGCCAGCAGTGAAGGTAGCGGCTCAGATACGCAGTATTTT. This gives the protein CASSEGSGSDTQYF.

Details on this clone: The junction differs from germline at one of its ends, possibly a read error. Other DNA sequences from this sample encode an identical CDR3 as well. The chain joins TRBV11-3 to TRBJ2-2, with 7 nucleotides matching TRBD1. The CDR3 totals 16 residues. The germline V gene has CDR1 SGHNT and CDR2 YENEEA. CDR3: CASNPGRGMNTGELFF. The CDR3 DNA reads TGTGCCAGCAACCCGGGCAGGGGGATGAACACTGGGGAGCTGTTTTTT.

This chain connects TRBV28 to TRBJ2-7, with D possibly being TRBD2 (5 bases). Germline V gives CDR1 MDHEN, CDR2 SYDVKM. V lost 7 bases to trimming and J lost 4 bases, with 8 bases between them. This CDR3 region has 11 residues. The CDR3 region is CASTGEYEQYF. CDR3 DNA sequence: TGTGCCAGCACCGGGGAGTACGAGCAGTACTTC.

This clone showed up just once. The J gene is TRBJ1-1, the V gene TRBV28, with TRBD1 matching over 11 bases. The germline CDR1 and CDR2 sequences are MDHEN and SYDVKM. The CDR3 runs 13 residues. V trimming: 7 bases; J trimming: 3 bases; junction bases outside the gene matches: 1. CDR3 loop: CASTGQGDTEAFF. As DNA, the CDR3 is TGTGCCAGCACGGGACAGGGGGACACTGAAGCTTTCTTT.

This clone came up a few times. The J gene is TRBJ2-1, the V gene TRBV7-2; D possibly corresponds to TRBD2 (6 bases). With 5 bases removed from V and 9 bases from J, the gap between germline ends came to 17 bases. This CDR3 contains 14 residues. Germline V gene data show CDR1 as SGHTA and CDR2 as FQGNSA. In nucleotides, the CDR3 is TGTGCCAGCAGCCTGGCACTCCCGCGGGGTGAGCAGTTCTTC. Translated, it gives CASSLALPRGEQFF.

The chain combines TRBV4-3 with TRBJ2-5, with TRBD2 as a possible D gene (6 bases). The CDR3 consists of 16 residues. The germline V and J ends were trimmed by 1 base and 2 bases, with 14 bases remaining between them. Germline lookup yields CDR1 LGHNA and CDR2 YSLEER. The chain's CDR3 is CASSQGWGLQQETQYF. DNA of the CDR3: TGCGCCAGCAGCCAAGGGTGGGGACTTCAGCAAGAGACCCAGTACTTC.

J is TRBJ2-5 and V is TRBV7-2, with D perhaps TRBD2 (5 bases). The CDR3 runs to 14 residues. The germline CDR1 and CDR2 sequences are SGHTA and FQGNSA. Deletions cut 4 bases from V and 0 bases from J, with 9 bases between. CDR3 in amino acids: CASSSPRDQETQYF. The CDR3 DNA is TGTGCCAGCAGCTCCCCGCGGGACCAAGAGACCCAGTACTTC.

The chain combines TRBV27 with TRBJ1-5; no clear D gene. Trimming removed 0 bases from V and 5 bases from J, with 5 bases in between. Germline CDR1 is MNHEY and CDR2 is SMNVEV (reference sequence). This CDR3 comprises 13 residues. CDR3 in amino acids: CASSLSSYQPQHF. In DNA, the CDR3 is TGTGCCAGCAGTTTATCGAGCTATCAGCCCCAGCATTTT.

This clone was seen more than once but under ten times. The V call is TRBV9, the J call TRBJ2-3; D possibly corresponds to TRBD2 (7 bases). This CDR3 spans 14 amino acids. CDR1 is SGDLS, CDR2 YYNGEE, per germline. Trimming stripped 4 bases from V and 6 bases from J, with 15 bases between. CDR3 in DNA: TGTGCCAGCAGCATACAACAGGGAGGGGATACGCAGTATTTT. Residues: CASSIQQGGDTQYF.

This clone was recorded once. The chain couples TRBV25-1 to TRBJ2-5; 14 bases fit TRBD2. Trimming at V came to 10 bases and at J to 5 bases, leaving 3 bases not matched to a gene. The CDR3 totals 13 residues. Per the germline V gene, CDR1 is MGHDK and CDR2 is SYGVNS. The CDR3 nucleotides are TGTGCCACCAGACTAGCGGGAGGGGAGACCCAGTACTTC. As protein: CATRLAGGETQYF.

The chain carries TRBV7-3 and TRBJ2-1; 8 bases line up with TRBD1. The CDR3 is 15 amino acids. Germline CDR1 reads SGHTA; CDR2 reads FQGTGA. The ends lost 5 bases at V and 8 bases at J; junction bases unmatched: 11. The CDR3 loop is CASSTTGGGFDEQFF. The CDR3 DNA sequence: TGTGCCAGCAGCACAACAGGGGGAGGCTTTGATGAGCAGTTCTTC.

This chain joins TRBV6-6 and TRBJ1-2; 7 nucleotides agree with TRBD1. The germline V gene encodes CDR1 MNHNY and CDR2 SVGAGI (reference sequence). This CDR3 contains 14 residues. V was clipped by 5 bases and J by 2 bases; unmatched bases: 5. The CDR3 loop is CASSDRDRNYGYTF. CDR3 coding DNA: TGTGCCAGCAGTGACAGGGACAGAAACTATGGCTACACCTTC.